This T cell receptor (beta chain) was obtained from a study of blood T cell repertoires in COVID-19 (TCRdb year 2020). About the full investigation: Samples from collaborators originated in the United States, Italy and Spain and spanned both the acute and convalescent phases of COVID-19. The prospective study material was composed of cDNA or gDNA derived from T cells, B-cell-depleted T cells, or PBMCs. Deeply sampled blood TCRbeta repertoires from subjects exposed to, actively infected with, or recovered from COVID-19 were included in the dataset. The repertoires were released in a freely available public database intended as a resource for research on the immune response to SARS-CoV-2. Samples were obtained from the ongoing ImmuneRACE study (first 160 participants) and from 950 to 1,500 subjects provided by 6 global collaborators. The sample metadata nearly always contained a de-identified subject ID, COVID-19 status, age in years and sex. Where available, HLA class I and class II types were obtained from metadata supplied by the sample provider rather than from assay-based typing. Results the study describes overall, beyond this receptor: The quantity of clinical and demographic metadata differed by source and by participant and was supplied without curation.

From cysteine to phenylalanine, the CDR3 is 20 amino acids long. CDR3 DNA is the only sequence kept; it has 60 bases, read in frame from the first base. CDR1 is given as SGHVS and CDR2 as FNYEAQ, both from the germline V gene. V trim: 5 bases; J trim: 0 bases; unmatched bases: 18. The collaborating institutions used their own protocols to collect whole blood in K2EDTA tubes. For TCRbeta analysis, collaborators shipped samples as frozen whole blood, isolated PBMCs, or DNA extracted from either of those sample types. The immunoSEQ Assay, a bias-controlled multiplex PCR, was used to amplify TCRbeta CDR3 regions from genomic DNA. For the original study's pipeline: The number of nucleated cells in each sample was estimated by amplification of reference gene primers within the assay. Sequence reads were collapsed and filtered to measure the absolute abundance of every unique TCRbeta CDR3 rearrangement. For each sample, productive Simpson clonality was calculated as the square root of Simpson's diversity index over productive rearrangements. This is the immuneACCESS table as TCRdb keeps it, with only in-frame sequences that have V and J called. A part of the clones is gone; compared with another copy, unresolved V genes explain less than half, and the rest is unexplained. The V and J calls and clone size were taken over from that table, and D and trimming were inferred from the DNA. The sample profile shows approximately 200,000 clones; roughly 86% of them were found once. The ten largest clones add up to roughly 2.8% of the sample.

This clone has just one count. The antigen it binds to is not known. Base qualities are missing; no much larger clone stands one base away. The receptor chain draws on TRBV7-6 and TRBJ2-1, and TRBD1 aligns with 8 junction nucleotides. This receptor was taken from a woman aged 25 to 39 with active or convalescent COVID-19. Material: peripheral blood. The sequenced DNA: TGTGCCAGCAGCCGCCCCACACAGGGGGATCCTAGGAGCTCCTACAATGAGCAGTTCTTC. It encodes CASSRPTQGDPRSSYNEQFF. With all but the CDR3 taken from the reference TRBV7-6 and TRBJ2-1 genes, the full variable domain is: GAGVSQSPRYKVTKRGQDVALRCDPISGHVSLYWYRQALGQGPEFLTYFNYEAQQDKSGLPNDRFSAERPEGSISTLTIQRTEQRDSAMYRCASSRPTQGDPRSSYNEQFFGPGTRLTVL.